The present entry profiles one T cell receptor beta chain with its context. TCRdb's table, derived via immunoSEQ multiplex PCR, lists solely in-frame clones and lacks some. Among around 30,000 clones, roughly 82% were seen once, and the ten largest hold roughly 22%. This sample is part of a study of OX40 agonist ivuxolimab in advanced cancers. Germline CDR1 reads KGHSH; CDR2 reads LQKENI. V shed 4 bases, J shed 5 bases, and the junction held 4 bases outside the gene matches. The CDR3 is made up of 13 amino acids. The sequencing here drew on CD4+ or CD8+ T cells sorted from blood, taken in a trial of the OX40 agonist ivuxolimab. This sequence joins TRBV18 and TRBJ2-5, with 7 bases that match TRBD1. This clonotype originated in an adult with an advanced solid tumor such as melanoma, head and neck, liver or kidney cancer. This CDR3 reads CASSQGARETQYF. The CDR3 region has the DNA TGTGCCAGCTCACAGGGGGCCCGTGAGACCCAGTACTTC.